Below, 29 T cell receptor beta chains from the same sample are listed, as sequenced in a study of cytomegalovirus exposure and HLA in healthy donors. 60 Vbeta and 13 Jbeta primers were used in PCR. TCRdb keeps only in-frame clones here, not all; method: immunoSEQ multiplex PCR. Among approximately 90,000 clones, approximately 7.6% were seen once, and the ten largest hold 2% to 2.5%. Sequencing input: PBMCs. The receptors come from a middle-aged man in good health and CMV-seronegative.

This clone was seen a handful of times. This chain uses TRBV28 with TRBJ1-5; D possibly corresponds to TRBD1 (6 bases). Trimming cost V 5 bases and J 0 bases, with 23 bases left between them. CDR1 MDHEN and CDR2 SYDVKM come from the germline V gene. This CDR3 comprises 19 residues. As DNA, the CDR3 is TGTGCCAGCAGTCCCTGGGAGGGGGGATTTGTGGATAGCAATCAGCCCCAGCATTTT. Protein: CASSPWEGGFVDSNQPQHF.

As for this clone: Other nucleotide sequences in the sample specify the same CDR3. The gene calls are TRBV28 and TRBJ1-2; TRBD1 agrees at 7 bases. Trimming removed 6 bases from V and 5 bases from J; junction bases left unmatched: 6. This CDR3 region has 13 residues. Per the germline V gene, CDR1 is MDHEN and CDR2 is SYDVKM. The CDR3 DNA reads TGTGCCAGCAGGCCAACAGGGGTATATGGCTACACCTTC. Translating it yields CASRPTGVYGYTF.

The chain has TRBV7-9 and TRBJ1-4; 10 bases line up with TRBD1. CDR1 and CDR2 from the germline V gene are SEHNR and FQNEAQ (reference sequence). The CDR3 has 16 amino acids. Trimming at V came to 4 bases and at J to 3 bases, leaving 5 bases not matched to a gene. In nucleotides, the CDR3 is TGTGCCAGCAGCTGGGACAGGGGTGGTTCTAATGAAAAACTGTTTTTT. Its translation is CASSWDRGGSNEKLFF.

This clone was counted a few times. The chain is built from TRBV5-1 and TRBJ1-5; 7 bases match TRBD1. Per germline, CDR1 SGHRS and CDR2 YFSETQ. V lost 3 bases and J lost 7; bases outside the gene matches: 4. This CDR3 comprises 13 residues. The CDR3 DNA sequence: TGCGCCAGCAGCTCACAGGGGCCCCAGCCCCAGCATTTT. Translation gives CASSSQGPQPQHF.

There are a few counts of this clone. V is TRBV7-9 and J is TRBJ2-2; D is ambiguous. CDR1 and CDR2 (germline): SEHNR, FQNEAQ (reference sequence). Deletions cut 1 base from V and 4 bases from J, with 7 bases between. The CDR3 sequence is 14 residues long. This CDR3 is CASSLERSTGELFF. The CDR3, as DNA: TGTGCCAGCAGCTTAGAACGGAGCACCGGGGAGCTGTTTTTT.

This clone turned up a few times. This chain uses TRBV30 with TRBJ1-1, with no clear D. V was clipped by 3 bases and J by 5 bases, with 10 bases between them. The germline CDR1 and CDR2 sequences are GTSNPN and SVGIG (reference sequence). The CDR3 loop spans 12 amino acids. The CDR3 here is CAWSWGGTEAFF. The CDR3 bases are TGTGCCTGGAGCTGGGGAGGGACTGAAGCTTTCTTT.

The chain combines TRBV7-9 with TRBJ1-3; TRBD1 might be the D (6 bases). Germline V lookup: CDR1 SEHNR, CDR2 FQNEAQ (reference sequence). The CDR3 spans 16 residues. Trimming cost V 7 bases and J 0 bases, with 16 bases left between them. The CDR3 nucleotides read TGTGCCAGCATCAAAAACGAGGACAGCTCTGGAAACACCATATATTTT. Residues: CASIKNEDSSGNTIYF.

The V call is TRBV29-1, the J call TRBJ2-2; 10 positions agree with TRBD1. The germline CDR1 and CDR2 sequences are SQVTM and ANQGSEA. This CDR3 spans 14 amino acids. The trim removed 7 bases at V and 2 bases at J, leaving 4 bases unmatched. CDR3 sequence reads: CSALTGGNTGELFF. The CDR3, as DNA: TGCAGCGCCCTGACAGGGGGCAACACCGGGGAGCTGTTTTTT.

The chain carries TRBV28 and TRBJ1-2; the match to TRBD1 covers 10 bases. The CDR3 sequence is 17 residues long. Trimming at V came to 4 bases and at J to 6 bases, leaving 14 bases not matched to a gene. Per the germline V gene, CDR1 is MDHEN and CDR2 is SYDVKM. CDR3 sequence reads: CASSSLGTGAGVNGYTF. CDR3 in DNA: TGTGCCAGCAGTTCACTCGGGACAGGGGCGGGTGTGAATGGCTACACCTTC.

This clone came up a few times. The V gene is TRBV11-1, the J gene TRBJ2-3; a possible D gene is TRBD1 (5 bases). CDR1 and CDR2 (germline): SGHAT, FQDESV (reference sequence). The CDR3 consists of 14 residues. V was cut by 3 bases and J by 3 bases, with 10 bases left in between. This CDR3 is CASSFSGLTDTQYF. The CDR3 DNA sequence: TGTGCCAGCAGCTTCTCAGGGTTAACAGATACGCAGTATTTT.

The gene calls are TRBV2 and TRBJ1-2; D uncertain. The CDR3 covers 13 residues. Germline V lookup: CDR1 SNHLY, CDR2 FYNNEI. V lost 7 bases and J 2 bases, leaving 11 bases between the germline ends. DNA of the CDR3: TGTGCCAGCATTTCTGAACTAAACTATGGCTACACCTTC. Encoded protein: CASISELNYGYTF. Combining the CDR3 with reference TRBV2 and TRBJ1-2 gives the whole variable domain EPEVTQTPSHQVTQMGQEVILRCVPISNHLYFYWYRQILGQKVEFLVSFYNNEISEKSEIFDDQFSVERPDGSNFTLKIRSTKLEDSAMYFCASISELNYGYTFGSGTRLTVV.

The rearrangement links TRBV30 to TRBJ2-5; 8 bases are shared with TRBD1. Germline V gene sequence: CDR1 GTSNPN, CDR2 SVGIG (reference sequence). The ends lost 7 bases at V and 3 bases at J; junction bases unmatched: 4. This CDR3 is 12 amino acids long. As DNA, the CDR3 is TGTGCCTACGACAGGGGAGAAGAGACCCAGTACTTC. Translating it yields CAYDRGEETQYF.

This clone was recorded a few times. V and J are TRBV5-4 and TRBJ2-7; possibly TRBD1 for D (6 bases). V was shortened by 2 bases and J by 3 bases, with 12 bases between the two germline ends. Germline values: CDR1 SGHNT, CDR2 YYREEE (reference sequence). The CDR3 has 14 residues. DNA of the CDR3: TGTGCCAGCAGCTTCGGCAGGGGAGACTACGAGCAGTACTTC. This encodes CASSFGRGDYEQYF.

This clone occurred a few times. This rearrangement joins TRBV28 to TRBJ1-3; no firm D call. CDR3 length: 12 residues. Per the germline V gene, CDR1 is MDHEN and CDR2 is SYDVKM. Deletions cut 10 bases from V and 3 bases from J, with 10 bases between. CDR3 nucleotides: TGTGCCACGCGGGCCATTGGAAACACCATATATTTT. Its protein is CATRAIGNTIYF.

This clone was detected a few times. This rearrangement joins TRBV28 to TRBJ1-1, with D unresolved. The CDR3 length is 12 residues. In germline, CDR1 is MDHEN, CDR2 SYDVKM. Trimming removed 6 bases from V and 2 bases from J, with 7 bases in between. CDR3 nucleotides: TGTGCCAGCAGAAGCCTTAACACTGAAGCTTTCTTT. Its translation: CASRSLNTEAFF.

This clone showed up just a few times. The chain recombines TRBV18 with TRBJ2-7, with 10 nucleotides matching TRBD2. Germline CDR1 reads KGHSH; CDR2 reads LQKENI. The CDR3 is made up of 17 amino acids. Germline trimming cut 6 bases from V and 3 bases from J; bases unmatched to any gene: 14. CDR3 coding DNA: TGTGCCAGCTCGCCATCCCTAGCGGGAGTTCGGGTCTACGAGCAGTACTTC. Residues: CASSPSLAGVRVYEQYF.

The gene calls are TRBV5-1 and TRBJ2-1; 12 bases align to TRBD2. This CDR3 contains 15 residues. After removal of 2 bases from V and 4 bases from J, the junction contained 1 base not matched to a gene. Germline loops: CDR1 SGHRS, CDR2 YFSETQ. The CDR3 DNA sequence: TGCGCCAGCAGCTTTACTAGCGGGAGGTACAATGAGCAGTTCTTC. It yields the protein CASSFTSGRYNEQFF.

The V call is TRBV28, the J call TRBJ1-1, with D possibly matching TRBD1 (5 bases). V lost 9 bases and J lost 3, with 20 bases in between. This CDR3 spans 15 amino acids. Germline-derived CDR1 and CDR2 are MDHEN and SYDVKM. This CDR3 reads CASLNSQGRDTEAFF. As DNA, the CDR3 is TGTGCCAGTCTCAATTCGCAGGGTCGGGACACTGAAGCTTTCTTT.

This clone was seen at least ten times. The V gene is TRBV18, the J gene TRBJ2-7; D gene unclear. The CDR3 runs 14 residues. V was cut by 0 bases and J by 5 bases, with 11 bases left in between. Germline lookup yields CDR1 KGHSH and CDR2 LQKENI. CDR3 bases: TGTGCCAGCTCACCACCGGGTCCACAGAACGAGCAGTACTTC. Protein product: CASSPPGPQNEQYF.

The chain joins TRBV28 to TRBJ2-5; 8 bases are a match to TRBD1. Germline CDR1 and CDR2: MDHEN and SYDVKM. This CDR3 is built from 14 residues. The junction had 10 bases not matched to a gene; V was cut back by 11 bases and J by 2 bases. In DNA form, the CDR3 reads TGTGCCGGGGGGACAGGACGAACTCAAGAGACCCAGTACTTC. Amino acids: CAGGTGRTQETQYF.

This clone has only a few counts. CDR3 DNA: TGTGCCAGTAGTATAAACAGGGGTAACGAGCAGTACTTC. The encoded protein is CASSINRGNEQYF. The chain has TRBV19 and TRBJ2-7, with 7 bases aligning to TRBD1. This CDR3 has 13 residues. Per the germline V gene, CDR1 is LNHDA and CDR2 is SQIVND (reference sequence). Trimming at V came to 2 bases and at J to 5 bases, leaving 3 bases not matched to a gene.

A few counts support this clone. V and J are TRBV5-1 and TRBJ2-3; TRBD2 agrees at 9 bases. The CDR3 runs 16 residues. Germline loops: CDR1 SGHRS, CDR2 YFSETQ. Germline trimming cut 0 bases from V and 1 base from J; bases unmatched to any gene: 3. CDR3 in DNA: TGCGCCAGCAGCTTGGGTGCTAGCGGGGGCACAGATACGCAGTATTTT. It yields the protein CASSLGASGGTDTQYF. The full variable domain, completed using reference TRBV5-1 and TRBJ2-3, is KAGVTQTPRYLIKTRGQQVTLSCSPISGHRSVSWYQQTPGQGLQFLFEYFSETQRNKGNFPGRFSGRQFSNSRSEMNVSTLELGDSALYLCASSLGASGGTDTQYFGPGTRLTVL.

Here the CDR3 DNA reads TGTGCCTGGAGTAACAGCCCTGAAGCTTTCTTT. Protein: CAWSNSPEAFF. The rearrangement links TRBV30 to TRBJ1-1; D unresolved. CDR3 length: 11 residues. Trimming pared 2 bases from V and 6 bases from J, leaving 7 bases between. Germline values: CDR1 GTSNPN, CDR2 SVGIG (reference sequence).

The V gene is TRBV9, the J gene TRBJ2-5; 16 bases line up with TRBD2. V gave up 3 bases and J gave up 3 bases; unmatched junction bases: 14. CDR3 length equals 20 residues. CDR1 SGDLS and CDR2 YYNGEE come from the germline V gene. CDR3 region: CASSGKDPGTSGGVKETQYF. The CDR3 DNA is TGTGCCAGCAGCGGAAAAGACCCCGGGACTAGCGGGGGGGTGAAAGAGACCCAGTACTTC.

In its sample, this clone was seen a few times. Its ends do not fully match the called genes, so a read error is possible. CDR3 bases: TGTGCTAGCAGCCCCGGGACAGGGATCGAGACCCAGTACTTC. Translating gives CASSPGTGIETQYF. The V call is TRBV7-7, the J call TRBJ2-5, with 9 bases fitting TRBD1. The CDR3 totals 14 residues. CDR1 is SSHAT, CDR2 FNYEAQ, per germline (reference sequence).

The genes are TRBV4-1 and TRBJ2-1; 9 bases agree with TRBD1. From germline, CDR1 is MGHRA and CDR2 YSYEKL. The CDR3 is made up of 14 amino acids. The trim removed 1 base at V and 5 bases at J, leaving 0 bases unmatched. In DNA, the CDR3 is TGCGCCAGCAGCCAAGGGGACAGGGACAATGAGCAGTTCTTC. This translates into CASSQGDRDNEQFF.

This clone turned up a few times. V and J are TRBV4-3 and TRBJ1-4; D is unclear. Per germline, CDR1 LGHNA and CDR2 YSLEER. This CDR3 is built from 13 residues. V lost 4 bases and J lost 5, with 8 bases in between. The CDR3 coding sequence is TGCGCCAGCAGCCGTTCGGTGAATGAAAAACTGTTTTTT. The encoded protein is CASSRSVNEKLFF.

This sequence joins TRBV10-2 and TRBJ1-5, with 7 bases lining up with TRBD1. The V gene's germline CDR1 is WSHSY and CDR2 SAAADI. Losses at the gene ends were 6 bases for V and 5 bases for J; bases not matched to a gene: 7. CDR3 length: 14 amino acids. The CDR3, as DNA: TGCGCCAGCAGGGGGACAGACTATCATCAGCCCCAGCATTTT. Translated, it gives CASRGTDYHQPQHF.

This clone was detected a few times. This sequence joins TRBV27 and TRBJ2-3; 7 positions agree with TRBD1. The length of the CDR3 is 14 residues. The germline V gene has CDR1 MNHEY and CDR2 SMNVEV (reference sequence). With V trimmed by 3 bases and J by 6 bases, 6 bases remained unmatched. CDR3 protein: CASSLGQWPDTQYF. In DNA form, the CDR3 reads TGTGCCAGCAGTTTGGGACAGTGGCCGGATACGCAGTATTTT.